These T cell receptor beta chains were read from a single sample in a study of cytomegalovirus exposure and HLA in healthy donors. TCRdb's table, derived via immunoSEQ multiplex PCR, lists solely in-frame clones and lacks some. The table has fewer than 70,000 clones, 90% to 95% seen once. The sample consisted of PBMCs. The source of these receptors is a woman aged 18-35 years in good health and CMV-seropositive. CDR3s include the opening cysteine and the closing phenylalanine or tryptophan. Each record gives: J gene, V gene, D gene, clone size, CDR3 DNA, CDR3 protein. The D gene is left open where the match is weak. Some rows mark clone size as missing; the rest say once, few, many or name a class of expanded clone.

TRBJ1-1 | TRBV12-5 | - | - | TGTGCTAGTGGTCCACATTCGAACACTGAAGCTTTCTTT | CASGPHSNTEAFF
TRBJ2-7 | TRBV5-7 | - | - | TGTGCCAGGCAAATCAAACAGGGAAACCCCTACGAGCAGTACTTC | CARQIKQGNPYEQYF
TRBJ1-1 | TRBV5-1 | TRBD1 | once | TGCGCCAGCAGCTTTACTGGACAGGGGGCGAGTGAAGCTTTCTTT | CASSFTGQGASEAFF
TRBJ2-1 | TRBV29-1 | TRBD2 | - | TGCAGCGTGGGCGAGCGGGGAGCCTACAATGAGCAGTTCTTC | CSVGERGAYNEQFF
TRBJ1-4 | TRBV7-9 | - | - | TGTGCCAGCAGCTTAGAGGGGTCGGTGGAAAAACTGTTTTTT | CASSLEGSVEKLFF
TRBJ2-7 | TRBV6-5 | - | - | TGTGCCAGCAGTTCAACAGGGTGGGAGCAGTACTTC | CASSSTGWEQYF
TRBJ1-1 | TRBV15 | TRBD1 | - | TGTGCCACCAGCAGCAACAGGGGGCTGAACACTGAAGCTTTCTTT | CATSSNRGLNTEAFF
TRBJ1-2 | TRBV27 | TRBD1 | - | TGTGCCAGCAGCTTCGGGACAGACTATGGCTACACCTTC | CASSFGTDYGYTF
TRBJ2-5 | TRBV7-7 | TRBD2 | - | TGTGCTAGCAGCTTAGAACGGGAGGGGATAGAGACCCAGTACTTC | CASSLEREGIETQYF
TRBJ2-3 | TRBV15 | - | - | TGTGCCACCAGCAGAGATCGGTCCGCAGATACGCAGTATTTT | CATSRDRSADTQYF
TRBJ2-7 | TRBV9 | TRBD2 | many | TGTGCCAGCAGCGAGCAGGGAGCTAGCGGGCTGTACGAGCAGTACTTC | CASSEQGASGLYEQYF
TRBJ2-7 | TRBV5-6 | - | - | TGTGCCAGCAGCTTGCGACACAGGGACGAGCAGTACTTC | CASSLRHRDEQYF
TRBJ1-5 | TRBV19 | TRBD1 | - | TGTGCCAGTAAGAGGGGGCAAGGCAATCAGCCCCAGCATTTT | CASKRGQGNQPQHF
TRBJ2-2 | TRBV9 | - | - | TGTGCCAGCAGCGTAGAAGGGGTTTTGGCCGGGGAGCTGTTTTTT | CASSVEGVLAGELFF
TRBJ1-1 | TRBV5-1 | - | - | TGCGCCAGCAGCTTGCAGGGGAACACTGAAGCTTTCTTT | CASSLQGNTEAFF
TRBJ2-3 | TRBV5-1 | TRBD2 | - | TGCGCCAGCAGCTCCGCCGGTAGCGGGGTAGCAGATACGCAGTATTTT | CASSSAGSGVADTQYF
TRBJ1-2 | TRBV5-4 | TRBD1 | - | TGTGCCAGCAGCACCCATTTTAAGGGGGCGGGGGGCTACACCTTC | CASSTHFKGAGGYTF
TRBJ2-7 | TRBV28 | TRBD2 | - | TGTGCCAGCACAGGACTAGCGGAGTACGAGCAGTACTTC | CASTGLAEYEQYF